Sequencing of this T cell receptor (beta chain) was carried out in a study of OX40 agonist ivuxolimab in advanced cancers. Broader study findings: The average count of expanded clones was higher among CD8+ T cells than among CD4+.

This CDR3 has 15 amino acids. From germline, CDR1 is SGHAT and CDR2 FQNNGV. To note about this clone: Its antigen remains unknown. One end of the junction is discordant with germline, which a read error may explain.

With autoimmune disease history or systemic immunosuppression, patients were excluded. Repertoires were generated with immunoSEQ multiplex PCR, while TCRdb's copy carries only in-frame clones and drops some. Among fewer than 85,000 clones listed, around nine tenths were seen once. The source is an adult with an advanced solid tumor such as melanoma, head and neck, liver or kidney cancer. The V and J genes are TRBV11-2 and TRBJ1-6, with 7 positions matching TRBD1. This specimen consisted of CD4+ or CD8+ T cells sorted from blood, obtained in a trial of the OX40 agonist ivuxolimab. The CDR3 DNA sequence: TGCGCCAGCAGCGTAACAGGGGACAATAATTCACCCCTCCACTTT. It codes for CASSVTGDNNSPLHF. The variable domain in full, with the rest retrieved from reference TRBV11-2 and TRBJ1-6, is EAGVAQSPRYKIIEKRQSVAFWCNPISGHATLYWYQQILGQGPKLLIQFQNNGVVDDSQLPKDRFSAERLKGVDSTLKIQPAKLEDSAVYLCASSVTGDNNSPLHFGNGTRLTVT.